These 24 T cell receptor beta chains share one sample of origin, sequenced in a study of blood T cell repertoires in COVID-19. Sequencing used immunoSEQ multiplex PCR; TCRdb keeps in-frame clones, though not all of them. The data contain about 58,000 clones, over 70% of them singletons. The sequencing input was peripheral blood. These receptors all come from a human donor in a cohort sampled during active COVID-19.

J is TRBJ2-7 and V is TRBV28; 7 bases are a match to TRBD2. J gave up 3 bases and V 2 bases, and 10 bases lay outside the gene matches. The germline V gene has CDR1 MDHEN and CDR2 SYDVKM. The CDR3 runs 16 residues. Written as DNA, the CDR3 is TGTGCCAGCAGTTTAGTGGGAGCGGGGCCCCGCTACGAGCAGTACTTC. Its translation is CASSLVGAGPRYEQYF.

The rearrangement uses TRBV28 and TRBJ1-2, with 8 nucleotides matching TRBD1. V was clipped by 5 bases and J by 4 bases; unmatched bases: 12. CDR1 and CDR2 from the germline V gene are MDHEN and SYDVKM. This CDR3 comprises 16 residues. This CDR3 is CASSLYPQGAGYGYTF. The CDR3, as DNA: TGTGCCAGCAGTCTATACCCCCAGGGGGCGGGCTATGGCTACACCTTC.

The CDR3 sequence is CASSGHRASNQPQHF. DNA of the CDR3: TGTGCCAGCAGCGGCCACAGGGCCAGCAATCAGCCCCAGCATTTT. V gene TRBV7-2 combines with J gene TRBJ1-5, with a tentative D call TRBD1 (6 bases). This CDR3 spans 15 amino acids. Trimming left V 5 bases short and J 1 base short, with 12 bases between. The germline V gene encodes CDR1 SGHTA and CDR2 FQGNSA. Filled out from reference TRBV7-2 and TRBJ1-5, the complete variable domain reads GAGVSQSPSNKVTEKGKDVELRCDPISGHTALYWYRQSLGQGLEFLIYFQGNSAPDKSGLPSDRFSAERTGGSVSTLTIQRTQQEDSAVYLCASSGHRASNQPQHFGDGTRLSIL.

This clone was recorded only once. This rearrangement joins TRBV10-1 to TRBJ1-4; no clear D. Germline assignment: CDR1 WNHNN and CDR2 SYGVQD (reference sequence). V gave up 1 base and J gave up 8 bases, with 17 bases separating them. This CDR3 is built from 16 residues. This chain's CDR3 is CASSEYVTDPLEKLFF. The CDR3 bases are TGCGCCAGCAGTGAGTACGTAACAGACCCTCTGGAAAAACTGTTTTTT.

This clone has more than one count but fewer than ten. V is TRBV27 and J is TRBJ2-3; D may be TRBD1 (5 bases). The length of the CDR3 is 14 residues. The V gene's germline CDR1 is MNHEY and CDR2 SMNVEV (reference sequence). The V and J ends lost 5 bases and 2 bases respectively, with 11 bases between them. The CDR3: CASSHRGPTDTQYF. The CDR3, as DNA: TGTGCCAGCAGTCATAGGGGTCCCACAGATACGCAGTATTTT.

This chain connects TRBV6-5 to TRBJ1-2; tentatively, D is TRBD1 (6 bases). The CDR3 loop spans 15 amino acids. V dropped 0 bases and J dropped 5 bases, with 13 bases sitting between them. From germline, CDR1 is MNHEY and CDR2 SVGAGI. The CDR3: CASSYSPGTPYGYTF. The CDR3 coding sequence is TGTGCCAGCAGTTACTCGCCCGGGACACCATATGGCTACACCTTC.

The J gene is TRBJ2-5, the V gene TRBV7-9, with unresolved D. The CDR3 length is 13 residues. CDR1 and CDR2 (germline): SEHNR, FQNEAQ (reference sequence). Trimming shortened V by 2 bases and J by 4 bases, and 8 bases separated the two germline ends. CDR3 DNA sequence: TGTGCCAGCAGCTTAACAGTTCCAGAGACCCAGTACTTC. It yields the protein CASSLTVPETQYF.

This clone was counted a few times. The chain links TRBV27 to TRBJ2-7; 8 bases map to TRBD1. The V gene end was trimmed by 3 bases and the J gene end by 3 bases; junction bases not matched to a gene: 1. CDR3 length: 13 residues. Germline CDR1 is MNHEY and CDR2 is SMNVEV (reference sequence). CDR3 DNA: TGTGCCAGCAGTTTGACAGGGGTCTACGAGCAGTACTTC. Translated, it gives CASSLTGVYEQYF.

Here the CDR3 reads CASSQAPLLEETQYF. CDR3 in DNA: TGCGCCAGCAGCCAAGCCCCCCTACTAGAGGAGACCCAGTACTTC. The chain recombines TRBV4-3 with TRBJ2-5, with a possible D match to TRBD2 (5 bases). V shed 1 base and J shed 5 bases, with 14 bases lying between them. This CDR3 has 15 residues. Germline V gene sequence: CDR1 LGHNA, CDR2 YSLEER.

The chain has TRBV28 and TRBJ2-7, with 7 bases matching TRBD1. Germline-derived CDR1 and CDR2 are MDHEN and SYDVKM. CDR3 length: 15 amino acids. DNA of the CDR3: TGTGCTACAGCTCCCCACAGGGGATCTTCCTACGAGCAGTACTTC. It specifies CATAPHRGSSYEQYF.

In DNA, the CDR3 is TGCGCCAGTAAATTGAGTGCTGGAAACACCATATATTTT. It translates to CASKLSAGNTIYF. The chain couples TRBV5-1 to TRBJ1-3; D is unclear. Germline lookup yields CDR1 SGHRS and CDR2 YFSETQ. Trimming took 8 bases from V and 2 from J, leaving 11 bases between them. CDR3 length equals 13 residues.

The chain recombines TRBV20-1 with TRBJ1-1; D is ambiguous. Germline CDR1 DFQATT, CDR2 SNEGSKA (reference sequence). The CDR3 runs to 11 residues. Between the trimmed V and J ends, which lost 6 bases and 8 bases, there was a span of 13 bases. The CDR3 region has the DNA TGCAGTGCCAGATATCAAGCGGAAGCTTTCTTT. This gives the protein CSARYQAEAFF.

A word on this clone: This sample also contains other DNA sequences that code for the same CDR3. The J gene is TRBJ2-7, the V gene TRBV4-1; TRBD1 might be the D (5 bases). The CDR3 is 13 amino acids. Germline V gene data show CDR1 as MGHRA and CDR2 as YSYEKL. Trimming took 2 bases from V and 1 from J, leaving 6 bases between them. CDR3 amino acids: CASSQQGSYEQYF. The CDR3 DNA follows: TGCGCCAGCAGCCAACAGGGATCCTACGAGCAGTACTTC.

The chain combines TRBV2 with TRBJ2-3; the match to TRBD2 covers 8 bases. Trimming at V came to 11 bases and at J to 2 bases, leaving 18 bases not matched to a gene. Germline values: CDR1 SNHLY, CDR2 FYNNEI. The CDR3 contains 17 residues. The chain's CDR3 is CASSLGAGGLPTDTQYF. DNA for the CDR3: TGTGCCTCCTCCCTAGGGGCGGGAGGCCTTCCCACAGATACGCAGTATTTT.

The chain employs TRBV10-1 and TRBJ1-2; 7 nucleotides agree with TRBD1. Germline trimming cut 3 bases from V and 6 bases from J; bases unmatched to any gene: 4. This CDR3 contains 13 residues. The V gene's germline CDR1 is WNHNN and CDR2 SYGVQD (reference sequence). This CDR3 reads CASSEDREDGYTF. The CDR3 bases are TGCGCCAGCAGTGAAGACAGGGAAGATGGCTACACCTTC.

This clone has only one observation. The chain uses TRBV7-8 and TRBJ1-5; D not resolved. Germline V lookup: CDR1 SGHVS, CDR2 FQNEAQ. CDR3 size: 14 residues. V lost 4 bases and J lost 1, with 8 bases in between. This CDR3 reads CASSSYSSNQPQHF. The CDR3 nucleotides read TGTGCCAGCAGCTCTTACAGCAGCAATCAGCCCCAGCATTTT.

The CDR3, as DNA: TGTGCCAGCAGCCTACCGACGGCGGGGGGGCCTGGGGAGACAGATACGCAGTATTTT. Translating gives CASSLPTAGGPGETDTQYF. V gene TRBV7-6 combines with J gene TRBJ2-3, with 9 nucleotides matching TRBD2. Germline V lookup: CDR1 SGHVS, CDR2 FNYEAQ. This CDR3 has 19 residues. V shed 5 bases and J 3 bases; nucleotides not matched to a gene: 18.

J is TRBJ2-7 and V is TRBV6-6, with a weak D call TRBD1 (5 bases). CDR3 size: 15 residues. Looked up from germline, CDR1 is MNHNY and CDR2 is SVGAGI (reference sequence). Trimming removed 2 bases at V and 1 base at J, with 12 bases between. The CDR3 sequence is CASSYRGRASYEQYF. The CDR3 coding sequence is TGTGCCAGCAGTTACAGGGGCAGGGCGTCCTACGAGCAGTACTTC.

The chain couples TRBV7-9 to TRBJ2-3; the match to TRBD2 covers 13 bases. There are 16 residues in the CDR3. Germline values: CDR1 SEHNR, CDR2 FQNEAQ (reference sequence). The V segment lost 1 base and the J segment 5 bases; nucleotides outside the gene matches: 3. The CDR3: CASSLGLAGGRDTQYF. For the CDR3, the DNA is TGTGCCAGCAGCTTAGGACTAGCGGGAGGAAGAGATACGCAGTATTTT.

This clone was detected only a few times. This chain uses TRBV28 with TRBJ2-1; D not certain. The CDR3 runs to 16 residues. The V end lost 4 bases, the J end lost 0 bases, and 13 bases lay between the germline ends. CDR1 and CDR2 (germline): MDHEN, SYDVKM. As DNA, the CDR3 is TGTGCCAGCAGTTCCCACCAAGCCATCTCCTACAATGAGCAGTTCTTC. Its protein product is CASSSHQAISYNEQFF.

The chain links TRBV27 to TRBJ1-5; a weak D match, TRBD1 (5 bases). The CDR3 totals 13 residues. The ends were cut back, 4 bases at V and 7 bases at J, with 11 bases in the middle. The germline V gene encodes CDR1 MNHEY and CDR2 SMNVEV (reference sequence). This CDR3 reads CASSSRGEQPQHF. CDR3 sequence (DNA): TGTGCCAGCAGTTCACGGGGGGAACAGCCCCAGCATTTT.

The genes are TRBV11-2 and TRBJ2-7; D possibly corresponds to TRBD2 (6 bases). The CDR3 sequence is 16 residues long. V shed 5 bases and J shed 4 bases, with 21 bases lying between them. The germline V gene has CDR1 SGHAT and CDR2 FQNNGV. CDR3 nucleotides: TGTGCCAGCAGCCCTTCGGGGCGGGGTAATAGATACGAGCAGTACTTC. This sequence encodes CASSPSGRGNRYEQYF. Full variable domain (rest looked up from reference TRBV11-2 and TRBJ2-7): EAGVAQSPRYKIIEKRQSVAFWCNPISGHATLYWYQQILGQGPKLLIQFQNNGVVDDSQLPKDRFSAERLKGVDSTLKIQPAKLEDSAVYLCASSPSGRGNRYEQYFGPGTRLTVT.

This clone was detected a few times. The rearrangement uses TRBV19 and TRBJ1-5; TRBD1 matches at 11 bases. V lost 9 bases, J lost 6 bases, and 7 bases stayed unmatched. Germline lookup yields CDR1 LNHDA and CDR2 SQIVND (reference sequence). This CDR3 has 14 residues. The CDR3 DNA follows: TGTGCCAGCACCCGGGACAGGGGGTTTCAGCCCCAGCATTTT. Amino acids: CASTRDRGFQPQHF.

This clone has a handful of counts. The V call is TRBV28, the J call TRBJ1-2; 7 bases map to TRBD1. The CDR3 spans 14 residues. The V gene's germline CDR1 is MDHEN and CDR2 SYDVKM. V gave up 1 base and J gave up 4 bases; unmatched junction bases: 3. DNA of the CDR3: TGTGCCAGCAGTTTATCTCGGGACAGCTATGGCTACACCTTC. As protein: CASSLSRDSYGYTF.